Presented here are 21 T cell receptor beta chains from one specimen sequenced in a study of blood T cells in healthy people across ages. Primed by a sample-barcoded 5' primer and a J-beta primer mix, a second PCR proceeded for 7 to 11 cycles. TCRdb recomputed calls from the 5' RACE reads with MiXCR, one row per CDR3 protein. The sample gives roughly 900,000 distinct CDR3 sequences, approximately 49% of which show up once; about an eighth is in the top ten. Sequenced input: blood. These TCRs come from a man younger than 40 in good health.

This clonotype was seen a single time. The CDR3 region is CASSLATGGYGTEAFF. CDR3 nucleotides: TGTGCCAGCAGCTTAGCCACAGGGGGTTACGGCACTGAAGCTTTCTTT. This rearrangement joins TRBV11-2 to TRBJ1-1, with TRBD1 matching 8 bases. Germline V gives CDR1 SGHAT, CDR2 FQNNGV. The CDR3 consists of 16 residues. The ends lost 1 base at V and 4 bases at J; junction bases unmatched: 8.

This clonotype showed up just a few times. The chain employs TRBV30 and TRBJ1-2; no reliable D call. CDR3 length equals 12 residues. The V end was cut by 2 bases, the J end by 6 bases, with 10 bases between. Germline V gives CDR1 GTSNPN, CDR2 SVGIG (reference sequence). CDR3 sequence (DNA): TGTGCCTGGAGTAATCTCATGAATGGCTACACCTTC. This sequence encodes CAWSNLMNGYTF.

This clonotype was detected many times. In nucleotides, the CDR3 is TGTGCCAGCAGCAGGGGAATGAACTATGGCTACACCTTC. Translated: CASSRGMNYGYTF. V gene TRBV12-3 or TRBV12-4 combines with J gene TRBJ1-2; perhaps TRBD1 as D (6 bases). Between the trimmed V and J ends, which lost 6 bases and 2 bases, there was a span of 10 bases. The CDR3 sequence is 13 residues long.

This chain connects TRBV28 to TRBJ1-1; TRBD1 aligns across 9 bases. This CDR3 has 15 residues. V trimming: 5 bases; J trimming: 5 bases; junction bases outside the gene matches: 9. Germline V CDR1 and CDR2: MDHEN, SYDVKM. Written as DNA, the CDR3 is TGTGCCAGCAGTCCCCAGACAGGGGGATGGACTGAAGCTTTCTTT. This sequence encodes CASSPQTGGWTEAFF.

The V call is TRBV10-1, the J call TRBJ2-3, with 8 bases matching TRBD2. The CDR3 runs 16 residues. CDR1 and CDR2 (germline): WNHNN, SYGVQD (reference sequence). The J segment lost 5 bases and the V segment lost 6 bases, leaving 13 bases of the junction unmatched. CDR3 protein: CASSPRGAGALDTQYF. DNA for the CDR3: TGCGCCAGCAGCCCAAGGGGAGCGGGAGCTTTAGATACGCAGTATTTT.

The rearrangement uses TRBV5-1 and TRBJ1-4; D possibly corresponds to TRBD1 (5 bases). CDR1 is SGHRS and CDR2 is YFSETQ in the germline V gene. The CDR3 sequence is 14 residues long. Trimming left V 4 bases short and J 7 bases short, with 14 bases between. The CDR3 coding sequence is TGCGCCAGCAGCCGAGACAGCGTTCGTGAAAAACTGTTTTTT. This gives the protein CASSRDSVREKLFF.

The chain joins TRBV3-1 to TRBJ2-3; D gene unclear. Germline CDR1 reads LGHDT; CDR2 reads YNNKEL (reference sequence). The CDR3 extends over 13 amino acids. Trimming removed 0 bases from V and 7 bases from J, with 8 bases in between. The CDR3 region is CASSQDPNYTQYF. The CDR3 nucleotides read TGTGCCAGCAGCCAAGACCCCAATTATACGCAGTATTTT.

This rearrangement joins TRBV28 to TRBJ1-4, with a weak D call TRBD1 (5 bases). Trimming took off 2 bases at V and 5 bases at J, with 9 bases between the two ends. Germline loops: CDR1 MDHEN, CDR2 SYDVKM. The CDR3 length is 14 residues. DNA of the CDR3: TGTGCCAGCAGTTTAATCAGGGAAAATGAAAAACTGTTTTTT. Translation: CASSLIRENEKLFF.

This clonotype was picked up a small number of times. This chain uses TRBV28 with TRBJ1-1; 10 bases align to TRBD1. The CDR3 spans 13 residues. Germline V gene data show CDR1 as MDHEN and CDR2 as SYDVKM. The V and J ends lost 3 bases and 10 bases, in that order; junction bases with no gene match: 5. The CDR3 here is CASSLGTGVGAFF. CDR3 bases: TGTGCCAGCAGTTTGGGGACAGGGGTTGGAGCTTTCTTT.

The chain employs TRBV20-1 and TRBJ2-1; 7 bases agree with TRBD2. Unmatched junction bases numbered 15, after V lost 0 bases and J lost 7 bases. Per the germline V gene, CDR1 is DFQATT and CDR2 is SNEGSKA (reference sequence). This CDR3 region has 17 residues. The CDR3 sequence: CSARDRGRAGLRNEQFF. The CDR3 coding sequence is TGCAGTGCTAGAGATCGGGGGAGGGCAGGGTTGAGGAATGAGCAGTTCTTC.

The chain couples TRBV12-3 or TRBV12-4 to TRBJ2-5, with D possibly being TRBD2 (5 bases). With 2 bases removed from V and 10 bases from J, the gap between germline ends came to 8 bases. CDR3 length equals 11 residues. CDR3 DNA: TGTGCCAGCAGTTTATCGGAGGACCAGTACTTC. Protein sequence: CASSLSEDQYF.

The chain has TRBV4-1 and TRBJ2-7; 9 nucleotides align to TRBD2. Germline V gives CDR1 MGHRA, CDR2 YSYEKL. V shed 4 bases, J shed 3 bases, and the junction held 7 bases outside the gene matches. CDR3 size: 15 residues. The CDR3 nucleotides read TGCGCCAGCAGCCGTTCCCTAGCGGGAATCTACGAGCAGTACTTC. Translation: CASSRSLAGIYEQYF.

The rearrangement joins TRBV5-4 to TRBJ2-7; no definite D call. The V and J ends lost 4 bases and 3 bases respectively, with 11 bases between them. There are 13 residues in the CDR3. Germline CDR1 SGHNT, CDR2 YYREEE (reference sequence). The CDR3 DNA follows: TGTGCCAGCAGCCTCGGGCCATACTACGAGCAGTACTTC. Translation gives CASSLGPYYEQYF.

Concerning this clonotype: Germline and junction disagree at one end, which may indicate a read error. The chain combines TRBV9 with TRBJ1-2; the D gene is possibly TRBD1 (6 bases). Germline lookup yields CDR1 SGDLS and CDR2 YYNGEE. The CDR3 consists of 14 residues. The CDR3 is CASSVGGQNYGCTF. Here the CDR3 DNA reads TGTGCCAGCAGCGTAGGGGGACAAAACTATGGCTGCACCTTC.

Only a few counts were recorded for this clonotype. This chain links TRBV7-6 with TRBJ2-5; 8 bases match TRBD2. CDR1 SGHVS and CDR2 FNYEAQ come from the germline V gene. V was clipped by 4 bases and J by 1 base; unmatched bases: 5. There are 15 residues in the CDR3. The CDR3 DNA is TGTGCCAGCAGCTCCAACAGCGGGGGCCAAGAGACCCAGTACTTC. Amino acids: CASSSNSGGQETQYF.

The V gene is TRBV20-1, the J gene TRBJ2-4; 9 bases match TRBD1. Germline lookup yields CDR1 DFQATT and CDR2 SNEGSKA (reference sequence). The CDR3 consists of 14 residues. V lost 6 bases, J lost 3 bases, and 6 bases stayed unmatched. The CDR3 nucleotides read TGCAGTGCCCGGACAGGGGTTGACAAAAACATTCAGTACTTC. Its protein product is CSARTGVDKNIQYF.

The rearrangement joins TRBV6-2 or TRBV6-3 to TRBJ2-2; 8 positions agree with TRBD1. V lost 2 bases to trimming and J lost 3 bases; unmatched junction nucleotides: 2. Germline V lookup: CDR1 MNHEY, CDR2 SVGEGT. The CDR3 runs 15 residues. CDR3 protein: CASSYQDRDTGELFF. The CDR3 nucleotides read TGTGCCAGCAGTTACCAGGACAGGGACACCGGGGAGCTGTTTTTT.

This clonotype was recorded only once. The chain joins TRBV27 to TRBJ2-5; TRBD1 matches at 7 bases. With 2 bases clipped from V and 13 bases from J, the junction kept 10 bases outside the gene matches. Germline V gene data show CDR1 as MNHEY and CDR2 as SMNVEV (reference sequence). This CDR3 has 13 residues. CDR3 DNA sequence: TGTGCCAGCAGTTTAAAGCAGGGGGACGAGCGGTACTTC. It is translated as CASSLKQGDERYF.

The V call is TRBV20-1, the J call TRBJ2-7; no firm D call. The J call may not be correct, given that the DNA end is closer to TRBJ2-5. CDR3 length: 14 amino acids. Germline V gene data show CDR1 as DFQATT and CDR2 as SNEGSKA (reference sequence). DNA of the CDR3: TGCAGTGCTCATCGTCCGGGCTCCGGGGAGACCCAGTACTTC. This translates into CSAHRPGSGETQYF.

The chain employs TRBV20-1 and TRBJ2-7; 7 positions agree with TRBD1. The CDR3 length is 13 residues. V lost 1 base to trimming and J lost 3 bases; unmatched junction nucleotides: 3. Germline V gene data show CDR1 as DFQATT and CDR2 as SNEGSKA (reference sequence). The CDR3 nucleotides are TGCAGTGCTAGAGGGGACAGCAACTACGAGCAGTACTTC. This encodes CSARGDSNYEQYF.

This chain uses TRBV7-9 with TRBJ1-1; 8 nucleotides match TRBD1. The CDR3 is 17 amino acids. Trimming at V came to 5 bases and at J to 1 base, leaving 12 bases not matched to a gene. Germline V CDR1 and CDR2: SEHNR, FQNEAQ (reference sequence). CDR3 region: CASSPNRGQGPNTEAFF. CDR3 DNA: TGTGCCAGCAGCCCGAACAGAGGACAGGGCCCGAACACTGAAGCTTTCTTT. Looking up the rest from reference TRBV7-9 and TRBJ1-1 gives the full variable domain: DTGVSQNPRHKITKRGQNVTFRCDPISEHNRLYWYRQTLGQGPEFLTYFQNEAQLEKSRLLSDRFSAERPKGSFSTLEIQRTEQGDSAMYLCASSPNRGQGPNTEAFFGQGTRLTVV.